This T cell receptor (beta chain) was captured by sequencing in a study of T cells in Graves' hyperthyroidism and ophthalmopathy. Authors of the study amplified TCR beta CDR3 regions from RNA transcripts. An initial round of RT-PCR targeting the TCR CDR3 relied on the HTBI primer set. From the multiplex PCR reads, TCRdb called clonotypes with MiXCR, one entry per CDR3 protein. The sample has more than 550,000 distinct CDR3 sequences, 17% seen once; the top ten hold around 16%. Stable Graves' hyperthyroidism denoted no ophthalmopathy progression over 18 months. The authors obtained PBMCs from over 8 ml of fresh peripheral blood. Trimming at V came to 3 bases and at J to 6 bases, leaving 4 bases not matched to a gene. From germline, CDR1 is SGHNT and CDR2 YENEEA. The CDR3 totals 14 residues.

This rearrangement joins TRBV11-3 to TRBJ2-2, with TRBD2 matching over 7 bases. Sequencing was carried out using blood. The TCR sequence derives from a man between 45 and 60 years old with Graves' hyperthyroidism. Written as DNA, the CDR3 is TGTGCCAGCAGCTTCGGGCGGGAGTCCGGGGAGCTGTTTTTT. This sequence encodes CASSFGRESGELFF.